Detailed here is one TCR beta chain. The antigen is unknown. Produced via immunoSEQ multiplex PCR; TCRdb's table is partial and in-frame only. Of 5,500 to 6,500 clones in the sample, approximately 82% were seen once. Losses at the gene ends were 3 bases for V and 3 bases for J; bases not matched to a gene: 3. Germline V lookup: CDR1 SGHTS, CDR2 YDEGEE. The CDR3 sequence is 15 residues long. These data come from a study of T cells after posttransplantation cyclophosphamide. General study results and limits: Recipient CMV seropositivity and CMV reactivation strongly tracked TRB clonality. TRB overlap between skin or GI tissue T cells and blood was limited.

Busulfan-fludarabine conditioning, marrow transplant, and cyclophosphamide on days +3 and +4 were administered. Sequenced material: CD8+ T cells sorted from PBMCs, taken less than 1,500 days after allogeneic stem cell transplant with posttransplant cyclophosphamide. This chain joins TRBV5-8 and TRBJ1-5; TRBD1 agrees at 10 bases. The TCR comes from a female patient between 50 and 59 years old who received an allogeneic stem cell transplant from a related donor, was CMV-positive, and had no GVHD. Part of the T cells may come from the graft donor. The CDR3 DNA reads TGTGCCAGCAGCTGGGACAGGGGTTTCAATCAGCCCCAGCATTTT. It codes for CASSWDRGFNQPQHF.